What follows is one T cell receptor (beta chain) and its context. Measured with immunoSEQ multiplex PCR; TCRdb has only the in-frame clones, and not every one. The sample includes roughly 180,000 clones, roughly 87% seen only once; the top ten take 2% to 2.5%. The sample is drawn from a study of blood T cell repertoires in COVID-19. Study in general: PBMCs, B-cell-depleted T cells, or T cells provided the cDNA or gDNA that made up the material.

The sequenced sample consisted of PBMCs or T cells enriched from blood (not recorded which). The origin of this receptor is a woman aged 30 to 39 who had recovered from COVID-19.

DNA of the CDR3: TGTGCCAGCAGCCGCACGACAGGGGCTTACGAGCAGTACTTC. It encodes CASSRTTGAYEQYF. The chain carries TRBV3-1 (or the pseudogene TRBV3-2) and TRBJ2-7; the match to TRBD1 covers 8 bases. J was trimmed by 4 bases and V by 4 bases; bases with no gene match: 6. Germline assignment: CDR1 LGHDT and CDR2 YNNKEL (reference sequence). CDR3 size: 14 residues.